This T cell receptor beta chain derives from a study of shared clonotypes between healthy human individuals. Replicate PCRs run on sorted subsets employed approximately 200 ng DNA, 25,000 to 35,000 T cell genomes. Per the original methods: Junction-only sequences without quality scores were provided by ImmunoSEQ, so filtering was different. The table came from immunoSEQ multiplex PCR; TCRdb's copy has only in-frame clones and leaves some out. V and J calls and clone size are copied from that table; D and trimming were computed from the DNA. Among 1 million to 1.2 million clones listed, 70% to 80% were seen once. Trimming took 4 bases from V and 0 from J, leaving 10 bases between them. The length of the CDR3 is 15 residues. CDR1 and CDR2 from the germline V gene are SEHNR and FQNEAQ (reference sequence).

The receptor's source is a man between 18 and 29 years old in good health. Some clones in this sample may be carry-over from other donors' samples. The source material was memory CD4+ T cells from PBMCs. Stated subset: CD45RA-negative fraction. J is TRBJ1-3 and V is TRBV7-9; no reliable D call. DNA of the CDR3: TGTGCCAGCAGCTCCCTTATTACCTCTGGAAACACCATATATTTT. The encoded protein is CASSSLITSGNTIYF.